This T cell receptor beta chain was captured by sequencing in a study of CD8 T cells in ankylosing spondylitis. Regarding the study as a whole: Reportedly, matched ankylosing spondylitis synovial fluid was significantly enriched for disease-linked clones. Prior literature has documented some motif variants in synovial fluid and blood from reactive arthritis. Characteristic, it appeared, of ankylosing spondylitis blood was a TCR beta motif of several highly homologous variants.

Molecular-barcoded quantitative 5'-RACE produced these TCR beta libraries. TCRdb processed the 5' RACE reads anew with MiXCR; each CDR3 protein has one entry. The data show about 500,000 distinct CDR3 sequences, with approximately 5.3% seen just once and around 3.5% held by the top ten. Deletions cut 4 bases from V and 4 bases from J, with 11 bases between. This CDR3 is built from 13 residues. CDR1 MNHEY and CDR2 SVGEGT come from the germline V gene. Details on this clonotype: Its antigen is still unknown.

V is TRBV6-2 or TRBV6-3 and J is TRBJ2-7; D is uncertain. This receptor was taken from a male donor with ankylosing spondylitis. The specimen was blood, either unsorted or a sorted T cell fraction (not recorded which). CDR3 in amino acids: CASSFTGIYEQYF. The CDR3 DNA reads as TGTGCCAGCAGTTTTACTGGAATTTACGAGCAGTACTTC.